The rows below give T cell receptor beta chains drawn from one sample of a study of cytomegalovirus exposure and HLA in healthy donors. TCRdb keeps only in-frame clones here, not all; method: immunoSEQ multiplex PCR. The top ten hold 7.5% to 9% of the sample, which has about 150,000 clones, about 85% seen once. Material for sequencing was PBMCs. These receptors came from a man aged 25 to 40 in good health and CMV-seropositive. CDR3s include the opening cysteine and the closing phenylalanine or tryptophan. Fields, in order: clone size, D gene, V gene, J gene, CDR3 protein, CDR3 DNA. The D gene is left open where the match is weak. Not all rows give a size; the values are once, few, many and, for expanded clones, a class.

few	TRBD2	TRBV11-2	TRBJ2-1	CASSLVTSGILGEQFF	TGTGCCAGCAGCTTAGTGACTAGCGGGATACTAGGTGAGCAGTTCTTC
few	NA	TRBV11-2	TRBJ2-1	CASSPLTLGGEQFF	TGTGCCAGCAGCCCACTTACGTTAGGGGGAGAGCAGTTCTTC
NA	NA	TRBV18	TRBJ1-1	CASSPTAQGSAEAFF	TGTGCCAGCTCACCCACAGCACAGGGATCGGCGGAAGCTTTCTTT
NA	NA	TRBV9	TRBJ1-5	CASSVDGGINQPQHF	TGTGCCAGCAGCGTAGATGGGGGGATCAATCAGCCCCAACATTTT
NA	TRBD1	TRBV2	TRBJ1-2	CASSEGTGQTTLYGYTF	TGTGCCAGCAGTGAAGGGACAGGGCAGACCACACTCTATGGCTACACCTTC
NA	TRBD1	TRBV6-5	TRBJ1-1	CASKKGQQRTEAFF	TGTGCCAGCAAGAAGGGACAGCAAAGGACTGAAGCTTTCTTT
NA	TRBD1	TRBV5-6	TRBJ2-7	CASSAGTGSEQYF	TGTGCCAGCAGCGCCGGGACAGGGAGTGAGCAGTACTTC
few	NA	TRBV7-9	TRBJ1-5	CASSRGTFYNQPQHF	TGTGCCAGCAGCCGAGGGACATTTTACAATCAGCCCCAGCATTTT
NA	TRBD2	TRBV5-1	TRBJ2-1	CASSLRLAGDNEQFF	TGCGCCAGCAGCTTGAGACTAGCGGGGGACAATGAGCAGTTCTTC
NA	NA	TRBV5-1	TRBJ1-1	CASSFTPPGSAGEAFF	TGCGCCAGCAGCTTTACCCCCCCCGGGAGCGCGGGTGAAGCTTTCTTT
NA	TRBD1	TRBV6-1	TRBJ1-2	CASSATGGRGDYGYTF	TGTGCCAGCAGTGCCACAGGGGGCCGTGGGGACTATGGCTACACCTTC
NA	NA	TRBV6-5	TRBJ1-1	CASSYSNGGNTEAFF	TGTGCCAGCAGTTACTCGAACGGGGGAAACACTGAAGCTTTCTTT
NA	TRBD2	TRBV7-3	TRBJ2-1	CASSLGGSPYNEQFF	TGTGCCAGCAGCTTAGGCGGGAGCCCCTACAATGAGCAGTTCTTC
NA	NA	TRBV19	TRBJ2-7	CASSIGPGAYEQYF	TGTGCCAGTAGTATAGGGCCGGGAGCCTACGAGCAGTACTTC
NA	TRBD1	TRBV30	TRBJ2-7	CAQDRGGPNEQYF	TGTGCTCAAGACAGGGGGGGACCTAACGAGCAGTACTTC
NA	TRBD2	TRBV7-2	TRBJ2-1	CASSPTWGGVGEQFF	TGTGCCAGCAGCCCCACCTGGGGAGGGGTCGGTGAGCAGTTCTTC
few	NA	TRBV4-2	TRBJ1-6	CASSTDRDNSPLHF	TGTGCCAGCAGCACCGACAGAGATAATTCACCCCTCCACTTT
NA	TRBD2	TRBV11-3	TRBJ2-1	CASSRRTSGNNEQFF	TGTGCCAGCAGCCGTAGGACTAGCGGGAACAATGAGCAGTTCTTC
NA	TRBD2	TRBV14	TRBJ2-6	CASSQDLRLLAGTSGANVLTF	TGTGCCAGCAGCCAAGATTTGCGCTTACTAGCGGGAACCTCTGGGGCCAACGTCCTGACTTTC
NA	NA	TRBV27	TRBJ1-5	CASSFSGQPQHF	TGTGCCAGCAGTTTCTCGGGGCAGCCCCAGCATTTT
NA	TRBD1	TRBV18	TRBJ2-7	CASSPRTQGASYEQYF	TGTGCCAGCTCACCAAGGACACAGGGGGCATCCTACGAGCAGTACTTC
NA	TRBD2	TRBV9	TRBJ2-5	CASGGRGTQETQYF	TGTGCCAGCGGCGGGAGGGGAACCCAAGAGACCCAGTACTTC
NA	NA	TRBV20-1	TRBJ1-2	CSASDRSYTF	TGCAGTGCTAGCGACAGGAGCTACACCTTC
NA	TRBD1	TRBV20-1	TRBJ1-2	CSVQGDYGYTF	TGCAGTGTACAGGGGGACTATGGCTACACCTTC
NA	NA	TRBV28	TRBJ2-5	CASSPGTAGGRTQYF	TGTGCCAGCAGTCCCGGGACAGCCGGAGGGAGAACCCAGTACTTC
NA	NA	TRBV7-3	TRBJ2-2	CASSLGRGTGELFF	TGTGCCAGCAGCTTAGGCAGGGGCACCGGGGAGCTGTTTTTT
NA	NA	TRBV29-1	TRBJ1-1	CSVVRLGTEAFF	TGCAGCGTTGTCAGGCTGGGCACTGAAGCTTTCTTT
once	NA	TRBV30	TRBJ2-7	CAWSIGQGPYEQYF	TGTGCCTGGAGTATTGGGCAAGGCCCCTACGAGCAGTACTTC
medium-sized	NA	TRBV7-9	TRBJ2-1	CASSLTKNEQFF	TGTGCCAGCAGCTTGACTAAGAATGAGCAGTTCTTC
NA	TRBD1	TRBV25-1	TRBJ2-5	CASSGRGYQETQYF	TGTGCCAGCAGTGGCAGGGGGTACCAAGAGACCCAGTACTTC
NA	NA	TRBV5-1	TRBJ1-3	CASCPGGTGNTIYF	TGCGCCAGCTGTCCGGGGGGGACTGGAAACACCATATATTTT
few	NA	TRBV30	TRBJ1-5	CAWTKSGGVNQPQHF	TGTGCCTGGACCAAAAGTGGAGGGGTCAATCAGCCCCAGCATTTT
NA	TRBD2	TRBV5-1	TRBJ2-7	CASTPGSGRANPWEQYF	TGCGCCAGCACTCCCGGGAGCGGGAGGGCTAATCCTTGGGAGCAGTACTTC
NA	TRBD2	TRBV29-1	TRBJ2-1	CSAQTRTGGNNEQFF	TGCAGCGCCCAGACTAGGACGGGAGGCAACAATGAGCAGTTCTTC
NA	TRBD1	TRBV7-2	TRBJ2-7	CASSLDRGDEQYF	TGTGCCAGCAGCTTAGACAGGGGGGACGAGCAGTACTTC
NA	NA	TRBV19	TRBJ2-3	CASRSGWGADTQYF	TGTGCCAGTAGGAGCGGCTGGGGGGCAGATACGCAGTATTTT
NA	NA	TRBV4-1	TRBJ2-7	CASSQGRGSYEQYF	TGCGCCAGCAGCCAAGGTCGGGGTTCCTACGAGCAGTACTTC
few	NA	TRBV4-3	TRBJ2-1	CASSQDQDNEQFF	TGCGCCAGCAGCCAAGATCAGGACAATGAGCAGTTCTTC
NA	TRBD1	TRBV5-1	TRBJ2-7	CASSLAQGAEQYF	TGCGCCAGCAGCTTGGCTCAGGGGGCCGAGCAGTACTTC
NA	TRBD1	TRBV7-8	TRBJ1-1	CASSLGTVGMNTEAFF	TGTGCCAGCAGCCTCGGGACAGTTGGTATGAACACTGAAGCTTTCTTT
NA	TRBD2	TRBV5-5	TRBJ2-3	CASSRWASGSTDTQYF	TGTGCCAGCAGCCGGTGGGCTAGCGGGTCTACAGATACGCAGTATTTT
NA	NA	TRBV28	TRBJ1-2	CAIDGGFINYGYAF	TGTGCCATTGACGGGGGGTTTATTAACTATGGCTACGCCTTC
few	NA	TRBV6-1	TRBJ1-2	CSSERGSRDYGYTF	TGTTCTTCCGAAAGGGGATCTCGTGACTATGGCTACACCTTC
NA	TRBD1	TRBV29-1	TRBJ1-2	CSAVQGADYGYTF	TGCAGCGCCGTACAGGGGGCGGACTATGGCTACACCTTC
NA	TRBD1	TRBV29-1	TRBJ1-2	CSVEPGTGGVYGYTF	TGCAGCGTTGAACCAGGGACAGGGGGCGTCTATGGCTACACCTTC
NA	NA	TRBV18	TRBJ1-1	CASSRGQMNTEAFF	TGTGCCAGCTCCCGAGGACAGATGAACACTGAAGCTTTCTTT
NA	NA	TRBV29-1	TRBJ1-1	CSVGREGGVTEAFF	TGCAGCGTGGGGAGGGAGGGGGGAGTCACTGAAGCTTTCTTT
NA	NA	TRBV19	TRBJ1-1	CASSISGALGAFF	TGTGCCAGTAGTATAAGCGGAGCCTTGGGAGCTTTCTTT
NA	TRBD1	TRBV7-9	TRBJ1-5	CASSQPGGQDSDQHF	TGTGCCAGCAGCCAACCTGGGGGACAGGACTCGGATCAGCATTTT
NA	TRBD2	TRBV30	TRBJ2-3	CVWRKAGRTDTQYF	TGTGTCTGGAGAAAAGCGGGAAGGACAGATACGCAGTATTTT
NA	NA	TRBV7-3	TRBJ1-2	CASSLAGNRVGYGYTF	TGTGCCAGCAGCTTAGCTGGGAACAGGGTAGGGTATGGCTACACCTTC
NA	NA	TRBV14	TRBJ2-7	CASSQDHSLTYEQYF	TGTGCCAGCAGCCAAGATCACAGTTTGACCTACGAGCAGTACTTC
NA	TRBD1	TRBV6-6	TRBJ1-5	CASSPRTGYGNQPQHF	TGTGCCAGCAGTCCCAGGACAGGGTACGGCAATCAGCCCCAGCATTTT